This T cell receptor (beta chain) appears in the sequencing data of a study of shared clonotypes between healthy human individuals. Regarding the study as a whole: Among the subsets, naive ones generally showed larger estimated richness than memory ones. Few donors restricted represented genetic and exposure-history diversity.

Remarks on this clone: Its target is not known.

Profiled with immunoSEQ multiplex PCR; TCRdb holds only in-frame clones, not every one. Here the sample spans approximately 1.5 million clones, under 99% being singletons. With V trimmed by 2 bases and J by 1 base, 10 bases remained unmatched. This CDR3 is built from 18 residues. Germline CDR1 and CDR2: KGHSH and LQKENI. The specimen was naive CD4+ T cells sorted from blood. Noted subset: CD45RA+ positively selected. The genes are TRBV18 and TRBJ1-1; TRBD1 agrees at 10 bases. This receptor was identified in a man aged 25 to 45 in good health. The CDR3 DNA reads TGTGCCAGCTCACCAGATCGGGCCGGGACAGGGGCGAACACTGAAGCTTTCTTT. Protein product: CASSPDRAGTGANTEAFF.